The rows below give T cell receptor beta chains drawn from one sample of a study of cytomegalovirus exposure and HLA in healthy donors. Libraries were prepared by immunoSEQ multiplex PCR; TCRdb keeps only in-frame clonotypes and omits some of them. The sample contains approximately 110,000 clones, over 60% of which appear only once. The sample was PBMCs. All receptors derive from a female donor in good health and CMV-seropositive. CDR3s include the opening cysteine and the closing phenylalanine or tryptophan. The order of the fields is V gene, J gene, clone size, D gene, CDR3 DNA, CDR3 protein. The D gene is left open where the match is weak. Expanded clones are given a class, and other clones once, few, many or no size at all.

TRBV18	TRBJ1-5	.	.	TGTGCCAGCTCACTATTAGAAGGAGTTCAGCCCCAGCATTTT	CASSLLEGVQPQHF
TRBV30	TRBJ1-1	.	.	TGTGCCTGGCGGTCGCAGAACACTGAAGCTTTCTTT	CAWRSQNTEAFF
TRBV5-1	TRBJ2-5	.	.	TGCGCCAGCAGACCCATCCCAGAATTCGGGAAGTCCCAGTACTTC	CASRPIPEFGKSQYF
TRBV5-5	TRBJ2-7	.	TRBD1	TGTGCCAGCAGCTTTAGACCGGGACAGGGGGGGAACGAGCAGTACTTC	CASSFRPGQGGNEQYF
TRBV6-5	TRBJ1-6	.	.	TGTGCCAGCCACCGATCGGATAATTCACCCCTCCACTTT	CASHRSDNSPLHF
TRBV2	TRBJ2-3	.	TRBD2	TGTGCCAGCAGTAGCGGCGGGAGTGGGTCAGATACGCAGTATTTT	CASSSGGSGSDTQYF
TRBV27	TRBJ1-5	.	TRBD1	TGTGCCAGCAGTGATAAAGGGGGCGTTATAGATCAGCCCCAGCATTTT	CASSDKGGVIDQPQHF
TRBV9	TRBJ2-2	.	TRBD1	TGTGCCAGCAGCTTAGCCGGGACAGCTAACACCGGGGAGCTGTTTTTT	CASSLAGTANTGELFF
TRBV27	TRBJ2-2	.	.	TGTGCCAGCAGTTCACTAGATAGAGCCGGGGAGCTGTTTTTT	CASSSLDRAGELFF
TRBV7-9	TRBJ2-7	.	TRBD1	TGTGCCAGCAGCTTAGGACAGGGACCCTCCGAGCAGTACTTC	CASSLGQGPSEQYF
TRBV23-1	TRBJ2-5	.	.	TGCGCCAGCAGTCAATCGGGCGGGCCACAGCAAGAGGCCCAGTACTTC	CASSQSGGPQQEAQYF
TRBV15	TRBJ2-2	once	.	TGTGCCACCAGCATAGGGGAGGAGCTGTTTTTT	CATSIGEELFF
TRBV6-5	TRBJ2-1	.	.	TGCGCGGGGAGGGGGAGCTCCTACAATGAGCAGTTCTTC	CAGRGSSYNEQFF
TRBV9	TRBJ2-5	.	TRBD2	TGTGCCAGCAGCGTAGCTTACGGGACTAGCGGGCAAGAGACCCAGTACTTC	CASSVAYGTSGQETQYF
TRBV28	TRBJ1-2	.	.	TGTGCCAGCAGCGGGGGTGGGGAAAACTATGGCTACACCTTC	CASSGGGENYGYTF
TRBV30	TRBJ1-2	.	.	TGTGCCTGGAATTTAGCGGGGCCCAACTATGGCTACACCTTC	CAWNLAGPNYGYTF
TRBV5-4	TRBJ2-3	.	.	TGTGCCAGCAGCATGACTATCTCGGATACGCAGTATTTT	CASSMTISDTQYF
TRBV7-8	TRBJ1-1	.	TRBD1	TGTGCCAGCAGCTTCGGACAGGGGTTGAACACTGAAGCTTTCTTT	CASSFGQGLNTEAFF
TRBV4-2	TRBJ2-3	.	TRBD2	TGTGCCAGCAGCCCGACTAGCGGGGGGAGGACAGATACGCAGTATTTT	CASSPTSGGRTDTQYF
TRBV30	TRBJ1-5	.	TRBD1	TGTGCCTGGAGTGGACAGGGCCAGCCTCCGCATTTT	CAWSGQGQPPHF
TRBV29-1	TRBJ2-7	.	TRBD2	TGCAGCGTTGAGCTAGCGGGAGTGGACGAGCAGTACTTC	CSVELAGVDEQYF
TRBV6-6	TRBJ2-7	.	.	TGTGCCAGCAGTTACTCGCAGGGGGGATACGAGCAGTACTTC	CASSYSQGGYEQYF
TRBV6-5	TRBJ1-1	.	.	TGTGCCAGCCGTGGAGGCACTGAAGCTTTCTTT	CASRGGTEAFF
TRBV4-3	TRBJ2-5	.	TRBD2	TGCGCCAGCAGCCAAGATATAGGGCGGGGGAACCAAGAGACCCAGTACTTC	CASSQDIGRGNQETQYF
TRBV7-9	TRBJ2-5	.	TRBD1	TGTGCCAGCAGCTTAAAGGGCACAGGACAGGCCAAGGAGTACTTC	CASSLKGTGQAKEYF
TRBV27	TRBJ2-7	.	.	TGTGCCAGCTCGACGGGAAATACCTACGAGCAGTACTTC	CASSTGNTYEQYF
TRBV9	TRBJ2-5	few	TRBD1	TGTGCCAGCAGCGTGACAGGGCCGGAGACCCAGTACTTC	CASSVTGPETQYF
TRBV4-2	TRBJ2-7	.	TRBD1	TGTGCCAGCAGCCAAGCAAGGACAGGGAGAACCTACGAGCAGTACTTC	CASSQARTGRTYEQYF
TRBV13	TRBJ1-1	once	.	TGTGCCAGCAGTGAGAGGGGGGTCCCGGGGGGTTGGATGAACACTGAAGCTTTCTTT	CASSERGVPGGWMNTEAFF
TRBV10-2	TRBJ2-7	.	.	TGCGCCAGCAACGGCGGATCCTACTACGAGCAGTACTTC	CASNGGSYYEQYF
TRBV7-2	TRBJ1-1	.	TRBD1	TGTGCCAGCAGTCTACAGGGGAAAGCTTTCTTT	CASSLQGKAFF
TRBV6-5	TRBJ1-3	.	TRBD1	TGTGCCAGCAGCCTGACAGGGAACTCTGGAAACACCATATATTTT	CASSLTGNSGNTIYF
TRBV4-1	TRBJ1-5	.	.	TGCGCCAGCAGCCAAGGGCCGTATAGCAATCAGCCCCAGCATTTT	CASSQGPYSNQPQHF
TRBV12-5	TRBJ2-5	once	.	TGTGCTAGTGGTTTGCCAGGGGTTGGGGAGACCCAGTACTTC	CASGLPGVGETQYF
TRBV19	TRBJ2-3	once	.	TGTGCCAGTAGTATAAGGTCGAGCAGGAACACAGATACGCAGTATTTT	CASSIRSSRNTDTQYF
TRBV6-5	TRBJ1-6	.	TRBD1	TGTGCCAGCAGCCCGGGACAGTCAGCTTCACCCCTCCACTTT	CASSPGQSASPLHF
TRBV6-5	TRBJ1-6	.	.	TGTGCCAGCAGTTCGGGGGAGAGCTCCTATAATTCACCCCTCCACTTT	CASSSGESSYNSPLHF
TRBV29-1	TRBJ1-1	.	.	TGCAGCGTTGTCAGGGGTGGGAGAACTGAAGCTTTCTTT	CSVVRGGRTEAFF
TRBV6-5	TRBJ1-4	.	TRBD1	TGTGCCAGCAGTGAGAGGGGGCTGGGAGAAAAACTGTTTTTT	CASSERGLGEKLFF
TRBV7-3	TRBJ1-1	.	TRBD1	TGTGCCAGCAGCTTAACGTTCAGGACAGGGGGGAACACTGAAGCTTTCTTT	CASSLTFRTGGNTEAFF
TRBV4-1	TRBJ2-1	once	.	TGCGCCAGCAGCTCAACAGGGAGATCGTACAATGAGCAGTTCTTC	CASSSTGRSYNEQFF
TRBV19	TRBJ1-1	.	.	TGTGCCAGTAGTATAGATTTCAGGGTGACTGAAGCTTTCTTT	CASSIDFRVTEAFF
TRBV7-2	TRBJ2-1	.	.	TGTGCCAGCAGCCCCCACCCGAGCTCCTACAATGAGCAGTTCTTC	CASSPHPSSYNEQFF
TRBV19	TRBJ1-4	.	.	TGTGCCAGTCGGACAGATAATAATGAAAAACTGTTTTTT	CASRTDNNEKLFF
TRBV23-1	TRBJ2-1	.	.	TGCGCCAGCAGTCAATGTGTCGGGGATCCCTCCTACAATGAGCAGTTCTTC	CASSQCVGDPSYNEQFF
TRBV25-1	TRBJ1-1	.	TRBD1	TGTGCCAGCAGTGAAGAGGGGGCCCTGGTCGCTGAAGCTTTCTTT	CASSEEGALVAEAFF
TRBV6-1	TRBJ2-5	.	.	TGTGCCAGCATCACTAGAGACGAAAGCCCCGAGACCCAGTACTTC	CASITRDESPETQYF
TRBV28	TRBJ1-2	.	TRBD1	TGTGCCAGCAGTCCGTGGGACAGGGACGGGTATGGCTACACCTTC	CASSPWDRDGYGYTF